The 32 T cell receptor beta chains below come from one sample, sequenced in a study of blood T cell repertoires in COVID-19. Clones were sequenced by immunoSEQ multiplex PCR, and TCRdb holds only the in-frame ones, with some missing. The sample contains roughly 100,000 clones, roughly 92% of which appear only once. Source material: peripheral blood. Receptors were obtained from a woman in her 50s with COVID-19, enrolled during active disease.

This chain connects TRBV30 to TRBJ2-5; 8 nucleotides align to TRBD1. The CDR3 is made up of 14 amino acids. Losses at the gene ends were 3 bases for V and 3 bases for J; bases not matched to a gene: 6. Germline V gene data show CDR1 as GTSNPN and CDR2 as SVGIG (reference sequence). CDR3 in DNA: TGTGCCTGGAGCCGTGGACAGGGAAAAGAGACCCAGTACTTC. It specifies CAWSRGQGKETQYF.

The rearrangement links TRBV6-5 to TRBJ2-5; 12 bases map to TRBD2. CDR3 length equals 16 residues. J gave up 7 bases and V 2 bases, and 8 bases lay outside the gene matches. Per germline, CDR1 MNHEY and CDR2 SVGAGI. The chain's CDR3 is CASSYLGLAGSGTQYF. CDR3 bases: TGTGCCAGCAGTTACCTCGGACTAGCGGGGAGTGGGACCCAGTACTTC.

This clone has a single count. This sequence joins TRBV6-5 and TRBJ1-4; perhaps TRBD1 as D (6 bases). The CDR3 contains 15 residues. Germline V gene data show CDR1 as MNHEY and CDR2 as SVGAGI. V shed 6 bases and J shed 7 bases, with 18 bases lying between them. The CDR3 loop is CASRYLGDKGEKLFF. The CDR3 DNA sequence: TGTGCCAGCAGGTATCTCGGGGACAAGGGTGAAAAACTGTTTTTT.

The chain has TRBV30 and TRBJ1-1; 11 bases fit TRBD1. Germline V gene lookup returns CDR1 GTSNPN and CDR2 SVGIG (reference sequence). The CDR3 length is 16 residues. V shed 4 bases, J shed 4 bases, and the junction held 11 bases outside the gene matches. In nucleotides, the CDR3 is TGTGCCTGGACTCAACCCCGGGACAGGGGGAGCACTGAAGCTTTCTTT. It yields the protein CAWTQPRDRGSTEAFF. Looking up the rest from reference TRBV30 and TRBJ1-1 gives the full variable domain: SQTIHQWPATLVQPVGSPLSLECTVEGTSNPNLYWYRQAAGRGLQLLFYSVGIGQISSEVPQNLSASRPQDRQFILSSKKLLLSDSGFYLCAWTQPRDRGSTEAFFGQGTRLTVV.

The rearrangement uses TRBV24-1 and TRBJ1-2; no clear D gene. The CDR3 extends over 10 amino acids. Germline V gene lookup returns CDR1 KGHDR and CDR2 SFDVKD. Trimming took off 6 bases at V and 8 bases at J, with 6 bases between the two ends. The CDR3, as DNA: TGTGCCACCAGTTCCGAGGGCTACACCTTC. Protein sequence: CATSSEGYTF.

This chain joins TRBV4-1 and TRBJ1-5, with 7 bases identical to TRBD1. The CDR3 consists of 15 residues. Germline CDR1 is MGHRA and CDR2 is YSYEKL. Germline trimming cut 1 base from V and 3 bases from J; bases unmatched to any gene: 3. The CDR3 is CASSQVDRDNQPQHF. Here the CDR3 DNA reads TGCGCCAGCAGCCAAGTCGACAGGGACAATCAGCCCCAGCATTTT.

This clone was picked up one time. The rearrangement links TRBV4-3 to TRBJ2-2; D possibly corresponds to TRBD1 (6 bases). The V gene lost 0 bases and the J gene lost 5 bases, with 16 bases spanning the gap. This CDR3 is 17 amino acids long. Per germline, CDR1 LGHNA and CDR2 YSLEER. The CDR3 DNA reads as TGCGCCAGCAGCCAAGATATTCCAGTGACAGGAACCGGGGAGCTGTTTTTT. As protein: CASSQDIPVTGTGELFF.

This clone was seen a few times. The chain is built from TRBV10-3 and TRBJ1-6; tentatively, D is TRBD1 (6 bases). The V gene's germline CDR1 is ENHRY and CDR2 SYGVKD. This CDR3 is built from 16 residues. V was cut by 6 bases and J by 4 bases, with 16 bases left in between. In nucleotides, the CDR3 is TGTGCCATCAGGGACGGACAGAGGGGGTATAATTCACCCCTCCACTTT. Protein product: CAIRDGQRGYNSPLHF.

V usage is TRBV6-4 and J usage is TRBJ1-2, with a tentative D call TRBD1 (5 bases). CDR1 is MRHNA and CDR2 is SNTAGT in the germline V gene. The CDR3 has 14 amino acids. Deletions cut 7 bases from V and 4 bases from J, with 16 bases between. The CDR3 reads CASKAGATFYGYTF. The DNA for the CDR3 is TGTGCCAGCAAGGCTGGGGCAACTTTCTATGGCTACACCTTC.

The chain carries TRBV28 and TRBJ1-5; 8 bases fit TRBD1. The germline gives CDR1 MDHEN, CDR2 SYDVKM. This CDR3 is built from 16 residues. V lost 8 bases to trimming and J lost 2 bases; unmatched junction nucleotides: 11. The CDR3 is CASQTGEMFGNQPQHF. CDR3 DNA: TGTGCCAGCCAGACAGGGGAGATGTTTGGCAATCAGCCCCAGCATTTT.

V gene TRBV2 combines with J gene TRBJ2-1, with D tentatively TRBD1 (5 bases). The CDR3 runs 17 residues. Germline V gene lookup returns CDR1 SNHLY and CDR2 FYNNEI. V shed 2 bases and J shed 6 bases, with 20 bases lying between them. The CDR3 here is CASSEIGAAPPPNEQFF. For the CDR3, the DNA is TGTGCCAGCAGTGAAATTGGGGCGGCTCCCCCGCCCAATGAGCAGTTCTTC.

This clone was seen just once. The gene calls are TRBV9 and TRBJ2-3; maybe TRBD1 (6 bases). The V end lost 4 bases, the J end lost 1 base, and 13 bases lay between the germline ends. Germline CDR1 SGDLS, CDR2 YYNGEE. This CDR3 spans 15 amino acids. CDR3 region: CASSPNAGGTDTQYF. The CDR3 DNA sequence: TGTGCCAGCAGCCCTAATGCAGGGGGCACAGATACGCAGTATTTT.

The chain is built from TRBV2 and TRBJ2-3, with a weak D call TRBD1 (5 bases). The length of the CDR3 is 13 residues. Germline V CDR1 and CDR2: SNHLY, FYNNEI. Deletions cut 2 bases from V and 4 bases from J, with 7 bases between. The CDR3, as DNA: TGTGCCAGCAGTGAATTAGGGGCAGATACGCAGTATTTT. Encoded protein: CASSELGADTQYF.

The chain employs TRBV11-2 and TRBJ2-3; TRBD1 might be the D (5 bases). V was trimmed by 6 bases and J by 1 base, leaving 14 bases between them. The CDR3 spans 15 residues. The V gene's germline CDR1 is SGHAT and CDR2 FQNNGV. CDR3: CASSKVGVRTDTQYF. DNA for the CDR3: TGTGCCAGCAGTAAAGTAGGGGTACGCACAGATACGCAGTATTTT.

This clone showed up just once. The V and J genes are TRBV19 and TRBJ1-4, with D perhaps TRBD1 (5 bases). This CDR3 has 15 residues. CDR1 and CDR2 from the germline V gene are LNHDA and SQIVND (reference sequence). V lost 0 bases, J lost 12 bases, and 17 bases lay in between. For the CDR3, the DNA is TGTGCCAGTAGTATAGATCTTCAGGGATCGGGGGAACTGTTTTTT. Translation gives CASSIDLQGSGELFF. The entire variable domain, with the rest obtained from reference TRBV19 and TRBJ1-4, is as follows: DGGITQSPKYLFRKEGQNVTLSCEQNLNHDAMYWYRQDPGQGLRLIYYSQIVNDFQKGDIAEGYSVSREKKESFPLTVTSAQKNPTAFYLCASSIDLQGSGELFFGSGTQLSVL.

This clone was seen a handful of times. The chain has TRBV13 and TRBJ2-7; tentative D call: TRBD1 (6 bases). V lost 1 base to trimming and J lost 6 bases, with 10 bases between them. CDR1 PRHDT and CDR2 FYEKMQ come from the germline V gene (reference sequence). CDR3 length: 13 residues. DNA for the CDR3: TGTGCCAGCAGCTTAGTTAGAGGGGGCGAGCAGTACGTC. Protein: CASSLVRGGEQYV.

The chain combines TRBV5-1 with TRBJ1-2, with D unclear. The CDR3 has 13 amino acids. The V end was cut by 0 bases, the J end by 6 bases, with 9 bases between. Germline values: CDR1 SGHRS, CDR2 YFSETQ. CDR3 loop: CASSLAAVDGYTF. The CDR3 DNA reads as TGCGCCAGCAGCTTGGCGGCGGTTGATGGCTACACCTTC.

The CDR3 loop reads CASSWGRANVLTF. The CDR3 coding sequence is TGTGCCAGCAGCTGGGGCAGGGCCAACGTCCTGACTTTC. The chain combines TRBV13 with TRBJ2-6; TRBD1 is a possible D gene (5 bases). Trimming stripped 4 bases from V and 5 bases from J, with 6 bases between. Germline V CDR1 and CDR2: PRHDT, FYEKMQ (reference sequence). This CDR3 spans 13 amino acids.

The rearrangement links TRBV5-1 to TRBJ1-2; TRBD1 aligns across 7 bases. Looked up from germline, CDR1 is SGHRS and CDR2 is YFSETQ. After removal of 5 bases from V and 4 bases from J, the junction contained 11 bases not matched to a gene. The CDR3 is 15 amino acids. The CDR3 spells CASSPRDSFTYGYTF. The DNA of the CDR3 is TGCGCCAGCAGTCCCCGGGACAGTTTCACCTATGGCTACACCTTC.

V gene TRBV24-1 combines with J gene TRBJ2-3; TRBD2 aligns across 15 bases. The CDR3 spans 17 residues. Germline V gene sequence: CDR1 KGHDR, CDR2 SFDVKD. The trim removed 4 bases at V and 6 bases at J, leaving 7 bases unmatched. CDR3 nucleotide sequence: TGTGCCACCAGTGACCCCGGGACTAGCGGGGGGAGGGATACGCAGTATTTT. It translates to CATSDPGTSGGRDTQYF.

The chain has TRBV7-2 and TRBJ1-6; TRBD1 matches at 8 bases. V gave up 0 bases and J gave up 12 bases; unmatched junction bases: 10. Germline V gene lookup returns CDR1 SGHTA and CDR2 FQGNSA. The CDR3 is made up of 16 amino acids. In nucleotides, the CDR3 is TGTGCCAGCAGCTTAGCCGGACAGGGAGGGTCGAAACCCCTCCACTTT. Residues: CASSLAGQGGSKPLHF. The full variable domain, completed using reference TRBV7-2 and TRBJ1-6, is GAGVSQSPSNKVTEKGKDVELRCDPISGHTALYWYRQSLGQGLEFLIYFQGNSAPDKSGLPSDRFSAERTGGSVSTLTIQRTQQEDSAVYLCASSLAGQGGSKPLHFGNGTRLTVT.

CDR3 nucleotide sequence: TGCGCCAGCAGCTTGACAGGGGGGAATGAAAAACTGTTTTTT. As protein: CASSLTGGNEKLFF. V and J are TRBV5-1 and TRBJ1-4, with 8 bases aligning to TRBD1. J was trimmed by 5 bases and V by 1 base; bases with no gene match: 1. The CDR3 spans 14 residues. Germline CDR1 SGHRS, CDR2 YFSETQ.

This chain links TRBV28 with TRBJ1-2; 9 nucleotides match TRBD1. The CDR3 length is 18 residues. V was clipped by 5 bases and J by 0 bases; unmatched bases: 13. From germline, CDR1 is MDHEN and CDR2 SYDVKM. The CDR3 DNA sequence: TGTGCCAGCAGTCCGGACAGGGGAGGGCGGTTTACTAACTATGGCTACACCTTC. Its translation: CASSPDRGGRFTNYGYTF.

This rearrangement joins TRBV6-1 to TRBJ2-1; 8 nucleotides align to TRBD2. Germline CDR1 and CDR2: MNHNS and SASEGT. V shed 1 base, J shed 7 bases, and the junction held 3 bases outside the gene matches. The CDR3 contains 14 residues. DNA for the CDR3: TGTGCCAGCAGTGAAGAAGTAGCGGGGAATGAGCAGTTCTTC. Its translation is CASSEEVAGNEQFF.

This clone was observed many times. The chain recombines TRBV18 with TRBJ1-1, with 9 bases aligning to TRBD1. Germline CDR1 KGHSH, CDR2 LQKENI. This CDR3 has 17 residues. V shed 3 bases, J shed 5 bases, and the junction held 13 bases outside the gene matches. The CDR3 DNA is TGTGCCAGCTCACCCTTCGGGGGACAGGGTGGGTTGACTGAAGCTTTCTTT. This sequence encodes CASSPFGGQGGLTEAFF.

J is TRBJ1-4 and V is TRBV9; D might be TRBD1 (5 bases). Between the trimmed V and J ends, which lost 4 bases and 4 bases, there was a span of 26 bases. This CDR3 has 19 residues. CDR1 and CDR2 from the germline V gene are SGDLS and YYNGEE. CDR3 bases: TGTGCCAGCAGCTCAGCTATGACAGTGACCCTCGCTGGTAATGAAAAACTGTTTTTT. It codes for CASSSAMTVTLAGNEKLFF. Complete variable domain (other parts from reference TRBV9 and TRBJ1-4): DSGVTQTPKHLITATGQRVTLRCSPRSGDLSVYWYQQSLDQGLQFLIQYYNGEERAKGNILERFSAQQFPDLHSELNLSSLELGDSALYFCASSSAMTVTLAGNEKLFFGSGTQLSVL.

The chain employs TRBV3-1 (or the pseudogene TRBV3-2) and TRBJ1-2, with 7 bases aligning to TRBD1. The CDR3 has 13 residues. Germline V gene data show CDR1 as LGHDT and CDR2 as YNNKEL (reference sequence). V trimming: 4 bases; J trimming: 8 bases; junction bases outside the gene matches: 7. The CDR3 region has the DNA TGTGCCAGCAGCCCGACAGGGAACGAGGGCTACACCTTC. Its translation: CASSPTGNEGYTF.

V is TRBV25-1 and J is TRBJ1-4; D possibly corresponds to TRBD1 (6 bases). Per germline, CDR1 MGHDK and CDR2 SYGVNS. The length of the CDR3 is 15 residues. V gave up 5 bases and J gave up 3 bases, with 13 bases separating them. The CDR3: CASSNDRSANEKLFF. The CDR3 DNA is TGTGCCAGCAGTAACGACAGGTCGGCTAATGAAAAACTGTTTTTT.

This sequence joins TRBV24-1 and TRBJ1-5; a weak D match, TRBD1 (5 bases). V lost 6 bases and J lost 3, with 20 bases in between. The germline V gene has CDR1 KGHDR and CDR2 SFDVKD. The CDR3 covers 17 residues. CDR3 residues: CATSRRDRDFYNQPQHF. CDR3 bases: TGTGCCACCAGTAGAAGAGACCGGGACTTTTACAATCAGCCCCAGCATTTT.

The rearrangement joins TRBV15 to TRBJ2-4; perhaps TRBD2 as D (5 bases). This CDR3 is built from 14 residues. Trimming took 0 bases from V and 10 from J, leaving 13 bases between them. Germline V lookup: CDR1 LNHNV, CDR2 YYDKDF (reference sequence). In DNA form, the CDR3 reads TGTGCCACCAGCAGAGATATGGGAGAGGGAATTCAGTACTTC. Translated: CATSRDMGEGIQYF.

The rearrangement uses TRBV12-3 or TRBV12-4 and TRBJ1-2, with 7 bases that match TRBD1. There are 12 residues in the CDR3. Trimming took 5 bases from V and 5 from J; bases not matched to a gene: 2. The CDR3 here is CASSTGVYGYTF. In DNA, the CDR3 is TGTGCCAGCAGTACAGGGGTATATGGCTACACCTTC.

The CDR3 coding sequence is TGTGCCAGCACCCAAGTCAGGGGCTTCGGAAACACCATATATTTT. Translated, it gives CASTQVRGFGNTIYF. This rearrangement joins TRBV7-8 to TRBJ1-3; D might be TRBD1 (6 bases). Germline loops: CDR1 SGHVS, CDR2 FQNEAQ. The CDR3 sequence is 15 residues long. V lost 7 bases to trimming and J lost 4 bases, with 17 bases between them.